This T cell receptor beta chain was found in a study of T-cell reconstitution after alpha-beta-depleted transplantation in children. This clonotype has at least ten counts. What it binds is unknown. Broader study findings: Reportedly, roughly two months post-transplant, alpha-beta T cells arose from several hundred expanded graft clones. Certain patients had high TCRbeta diversity at day 60, and it came from recipient T cells and thymic progenitors that survived.

Unique molecular identifiers were incorporated during preparation of the TCRbeta library. TCRdb used MiXCR to reprocess the PCR reads, holding one entry per CDR3 protein. The top ten clones hold approximately 44% of a sample with 300,000 to 400,000 distinct CDR3 sequences, 15% to 20% of them seen once. This TCR was sampled from a male patient between 2 and 10 years old who had a stem cell transplant for acute lymphoblastic leukemia, so the T cells may come from the graft donor. This sample comprised PBMCs, mostly from graft donor cells, obtained 360 days after TCRalphabeta/CD19-depleted stem cell transplant.

The CDR3 loop is CASSLDRIGTEAFF. The DNA for the CDR3 is TGCGCCAGCAGCTTGGACAGGATCGGCACTGAAGCTTTCTTT. The chain joins TRBV5-1 to TRBJ1-1; D possibly corresponds to TRBD1 (5 bases). The CDR3 contains 14 residues. V lost 0 bases and J lost 4, with 10 bases in between. CDR1 and CDR2 from the germline V gene are SGHRS and YFSETQ.